A selection of T cell receptor beta chains follows, all from one sample in a study of blood T cell repertoires in COVID-19. Sequencing was performed with immunoSEQ multiplex PCR; in TCRdb, only in-frame clones are kept and a portion is missing. There are about 160,000 clones in the sample; around 85% occur only once, and approximately 1.3% lies in the top ten. The specimen was peripheral blood. The receptors were gathered from a man aged 60 to 69 who had recovered from COVID-19. The CDR3 runs from the conserved cysteine through the conserved F or W. D genes are given only for firm matches. Rows may omit the clone size; those that give it use once, few, many or a size class.

-	-	TRBV11-2	TRBJ2-1	TGTGCCAGCAGCTTAGTGGGCAGTAATAATGAGCAGTTCTTC	CASSLVGSNNEQFF
-	-	TRBV6-1	TRBJ2-2	TGTGCCAGCAGTGGAGTGGGCAGGGGGAACACCGGGGAGCTGTTTTTT	CASSGVGRGNTGELFF
TRBD2	-	TRBV7-2	TRBJ2-1	TGTGCCAGCAGCTTAGATAGCGGGGCCTACAATGAGCAGTTCTTC	CASSLDSGAYNEQFF
TRBD1	-	TRBV2	TRBJ1-5	TGTGCCAGCGGACAGGTAAATCAGCCCCAGCATTTT	CASGQVNQPQHF
TRBD2	-	TRBV3-1/TRBV3-2	TRBJ2-7	TGTGCCAGCAGTCTAGCGGGGGCCAACTACGAGCAGTACTTC	CASSLAGANYEQYF
TRBD1	-	TRBV7-3	TRBJ2-2	TGTGCCAGCAGATTGACAGGGGGCCTGGGGGAGCTGTTTTTT	CASRLTGGLGELFF
TRBD2	-	TRBV27	TRBJ2-7	TGTGCCAGCAGTTCCCGACTAGCGGGGGCCTACGAGCAGTACTTC	CASSSRLAGAYEQYF
-	-	TRBV14	TRBJ1-3	TGTGCCAGCAGCCAAGGTCCGAGGGGAAACACCATATATTTT	CASSQGPRGNTIYF
-	-	TRBV6-5	TRBJ1-6	TGTGCCAGCAGCGACAGGAATTCACCCCTCCACTTT	CASSDRNSPLHF
-	-	TRBV6-5	TRBJ1-1	TGTGCCAGCAGTTATCGGCAGGGCACTGAAGCTTTCTTT	CASSYRQGTEAFF
TRBD1	once	TRBV5-8	TRBJ1-1	TGTGCCAGCAGCCTTGACGGACAGGGTCACACTGAAGCTTTCTTT	CASSLDGQGHTEAFF
-	-	TRBV27	TRBJ1-5	TGTGCCAGCAGACCTAACTTCGACAGTTATCAGCCCCAGCATTTT	CASRPNFDSYQPQHF
-	-	TRBV30	TRBJ1-3	TGTGCCTGGGGTAGTACAGGATGGAACATATATTTT	CAWGSTGWNIYF
TRBD1	-	TRBV20-1	TRBJ1-1	TGCAGTGCTTCGACAGGGTATGAAGCTTTCTTT	CSASTGYEAFF
TRBD1	-	TRBV27	TRBJ2-5	TGTGCCAGCAGTGTCGAGGGGGCGGTTCAAGAGACCCAGTACTTC	CASSVEGAVQETQYF
-	-	TRBV9	TRBJ2-3	-	CASSVAVGTGGLYF
TRBD2	-	TRBV10-3	TRBJ2-5	TGTGCCATCAGTGAAGCGCTAGCGGAGAACCAAGAGACCCAGTACTTC	CAISEALAENQETQYF
-	few	TRBV6-2/TRBV6-3	TRBJ1-5	TGTGCCAGCAGTTACCGTAGAGCTGCGGCAGGGGCCTATCAGCCCCAGCATTTT	CASSYRRAAAGAYQPQHF
-	-	TRBV18	TRBJ1-1	TGTGCCAGCTCACCACGGCCCACTACTGTCACTTCGAACACTGAAGCTTTCTTT	CASSPRPTTVTSNTEAFF
TRBD1	-	TRBV11-2	TRBJ2-5	TGTGCCAGCAGCATTGACAGGGGGAAAGAGACCCAGTACTTC	CASSIDRGKETQYF
TRBD1	-	TRBV19	TRBJ2-2	TGTGCCAGTAGTACCACGGGACAGGGGAACACCGGGGAGCTGTTTTTT	CASSTTGQGNTGELFF
-	-	TRBV6-2/TRBV6-3	TRBJ2-3	TGTGCCAGCAGTTACTCGATTTTTCCGACAGGCACAGATACGCAGTATTTT	CASSYSIFPTGTDTQYF
TRBD1	-	TRBV4-3	TRBJ2-7	TGCGCCAGCAGCCAACCCGGGGACAGGGGTAATTTC	CASSQPGDRGNF
-	-	TRBV3-1/TRBV3-2	TRBJ1-1	TGTGCCAGCAGCCAAGATGGGGCAGGGTTTGAAGCTTTCTTT	CASSQDGAGFEAFF
TRBD1	-	TRBV9	TRBJ2-5	TGTGCCAGCACCCGTAGAGGACAGGGGAGCGGAGAGACCCAGTACTTC	CASTRRGQGSGETQYF
TRBD2	few	TRBV7-3	TRBJ2-2	TGTGCCAGCAGTCGCTGGACTAGCGGGGGATCCGGGGAGCTGTTTTTT	CASSRWTSGGSGELFF
-	-	TRBV12-5	TRBJ2-1	TGTGCTAGTGTGGGTACCAGGTGGGGCGGTGAGCAGTTCTTC	CASVGTRWGGEQFF
TRBD1	-	TRBV7-2	TRBJ1-2	TGTGCCAGCAGCGCCACCGGGACAGGGATGGGATTAGGCTATGGCTACACCTTC	CASSATGTGMGLGYGYTF
TRBD1	-	TRBV4-2	TRBJ1-2	TGTGCCAGCAGCCAAGACAGGGGGCAGGACTATGGCTACACCTTC	CASSQDRGQDYGYTF
TRBD1	-	TRBV2	TRBJ1-5	TGTGCCAGCACTAAGGACAGGGGGAGTTTACAGCCCCAGCATTTT	CASTKDRGSLQPQHF
TRBD1	few	TRBV18	TRBJ1-1	TGTGCCAGCTCAAGGACAGGGGGATCGATGAACACTGAAGCTTTCTTT	CASSRTGGSMNTEAFF
-	-	TRBV11-1	TRBJ2-1	TGTGCCAGCAGCTTATCCTCCTTTGACAATGAGCAGTTCTTC	CASSLSSFDNEQFF
TRBD1	-	TRBV4-1	TRBJ1-1	TGCGCCAGCAGCCAAGACAAGGACAGGGCGGACACTGAAGCTTTCTTT	CASSQDKDRADTEAFF
-	-	TRBV6-1	TRBJ1-1	TGTGCCAGCAGTGAGAGGGGGGGAGCTTTCTTT	CASSERGGAFF
TRBD1	many	TRBV18	TRBJ1-1	TGTGCCAGCTCCCCAGGGGGCCACGCTATGAACACTGAAGCTTTCTTT	CASSPGGHAMNTEAFF
-	-	TRBV11-2	TRBJ1-2	TGTGCCAGCAGCATTACACCCTATGGCTACACCTTC	CASSITPYGYTF
TRBD1	-	TRBV5-4	TRBJ1-2	TGTGCCAGCAGCTTGGGAGGGGGCGTCTATGGCTACACCTTC	CASSLGGGVYGYTF
-	once	TRBV3-1/TRBV3-2	TRBJ2-7	TGTGCCAGCAGCCAAGCCCCAGGGCCTTCGGACGAGCAGTACTTC	CASSQAPGPSDEQYF
TRBD1	-	TRBV19	TRBJ1-2	TGTGCCAGTAGTGGACCGGGACAGGCCGTCCATGGCTACACCTTC	CASSGPGQAVHGYTF
-	-	TRBV27	TRBJ1-5	TGTGCCAGCAGTTTAATAGGGAGTCGTTATAGCAATCAGCCCCAGCATTTT	CASSLIGSRYSNQPQHF
-	-	TRBV5-1	TRBJ1-2	TGCGCCAGCAGCTCGCGGGACGGCGGGGGCTATGGCTACACCTTC	CASSSRDGGGYGYTF
-	-	TRBV19	TRBJ1-2	TGTGCCAGTAGTATCACTGTCTCTAACTATGGCTACACCTTC	CASSITVSNYGYTF